Listed below are T cell receptor beta chains from one sample, sequenced in a study of blood T cell repertoires in COVID-19. Sequencing was performed with immunoSEQ multiplex PCR; in TCRdb, only in-frame clones are kept and a portion is missing. Seen here are about 270,000 clones, 86% observed once, and the top ten hold approximately 9.7%. The specimen was peripheral blood. These receptors were taken from a middle-aged man with active or convalescent COVID-19. The CDR3 runs from the conserved cysteine through the conserved F or W. The order of the fields is V gene, J gene, clone size, CDR3 protein. Not all rows give a size; the values are once, few, many and, for expanded clones, a class.

V gene: TRBV24-1; J gene: TRBJ1-4; clone size: few; CDR3 protein: CATSDSGTGYEKLFF
V gene: TRBV29-1; J gene: TRBJ2-7; clone size: .; CDR3 protein: CSALGQGAAYEQYF
V gene: TRBV27; J gene: TRBJ1-6; clone size: once; CDR3 protein: CASSIRLQGEGIYNSPLHF
V gene: TRBV5-6; J gene: TRBJ1-4; clone size: .; CDR3 protein: CASTVRPYEKLFF
V gene: TRBV5-1; J gene: TRBJ1-1; clone size: .; CDR3 protein: CASSPRRTGAAFF
V gene: TRBV24-1; J gene: TRBJ2-1; clone size: .; CDR3 protein: CATSDPSPQKGYNEQFF
V gene: TRBV5-6; J gene: TRBJ1-4; clone size: .; CDR3 protein: CASSGLGAMAEKLFF
V gene: TRBV6-5; J gene: TRBJ2-5; clone size: .; CDR3 protein: CASSYNRGGQETQYF
V gene: TRBV19; J gene: TRBJ1-2; clone size: .; CDR3 protein: CASSIGPGGYTF
V gene: TRBV9; J gene: TRBJ1-2; clone size: .; CDR3 protein: CASSLPPTSHGYTF
V gene: TRBV2; J gene: TRBJ2-3; clone size: .; CDR3 protein: CASRPGEATDTQYF
V gene: TRBV6-5; J gene: TRBJ2-3; clone size: .; CDR3 protein: CASTNLAGGGDTQYF
V gene: TRBV3-1/TRBV3-2; J gene: TRBJ1-5; clone size: .; CDR3 protein: CASSQSTRRTVDQPQHF
V gene: TRBV5-6; J gene: TRBJ1-4; clone size: .; CDR3 protein: CASSFLTRGLTNEKLFF
V gene: TRBV7-3; J gene: TRBJ1-6; clone size: .; CDR3 protein: CASSLTGPYNSPLHF
V gene: TRBV2; J gene: TRBJ1-2; clone size: .; CDR3 protein: CASSEQQENYGYTF
V gene: TRBV4-1; J gene: TRBJ2-3; clone size: once; CDR3 protein: CASRPGREGPDTQYF
V gene: TRBV10-3; J gene: TRBJ2-3; clone size: once; CDR3 protein: CAIKGAGTDTQYF
V gene: TRBV10-3; J gene: TRBJ1-1; clone size: .; CDR3 protein: CAMGGALNTEAFF
V gene: TRBV10-1; J gene: TRBJ1-3; clone size: .; CDR3 protein: CGLSTDSGNTIYF
V gene: TRBV6-6; J gene: TRBJ1-6; clone size: .; CDR3 protein: CASSDTGVRISPLHF
V gene: TRBV2; J gene: TRBJ1-2; clone size: .; CDR3 protein: CASRAGTQARGYTF